These 3 T cell receptor beta chains came from one sample sequenced in a study of T cell repertoires in cytomegalovirus infection. MiXCR, run by TCRdb on the reads, gives a single entry per CDR3 protein. The repertoire holds some 220,000 distinct CDR3 sequences, with about 12% as singletons. Sequencing input: PBMCs. The receptors were sampled from a human donor in good health (CMV status not recorded). Some clones in this sample may be carry-over from other donors' samples.

There are many counts of this clonotype. The gene calls are TRBV12-3 or TRBV12-4 and TRBJ2-1; D is uncertain. This CDR3 contains 13 residues. V was trimmed by 1 base and J by 8 bases, leaving 9 bases between them. The CDR3 nucleotides read TGTGCCAGCAGTTTAGGGAAGGGCGATGAGCAGTTCTTC. Its translation is CASSLGKGDEQFF.

Many counts were recorded for this clonotype. The rearrangement links TRBV19 to TRBJ2-7; possibly TRBD1 or TRBD2 for D (5 bases each). CDR1 LNHDA and CDR2 SQIVND come from the germline V gene (reference sequence). CDR3 length: 15 residues. V shed 1 base and J shed 4 bases, with 14 bases lying between them. The CDR3 protein is CASSIVAGSAYEQYF. Written as DNA, the CDR3 is TGTGCCAGTAGTATAGTTGCAGGGAGTGCGTACGAGCAGTACTTC.

The chain is built from TRBV7-2 and TRBJ2-3; D perhaps matches TRBD1 (5 bases). Germline-derived CDR1 and CDR2 are SGHTA and FQGNSA. CDR3 length: 15 amino acids. V shed 5 bases and J shed 2 bases, with 14 bases lying between them. CDR3 nucleotide sequence: TGTGCCAGCAGCGATCTCACAGGAGCCACAGATACGCAGTATTTT. This codes for CASSDLTGATDTQYF.